Each of the 9 T cell receptor beta chains below was sequenced from the same sample in a study of T cell changes during pregnancy in multiple sclerosis (dated by TCRdb to the late 2010s). Library method: the immunoSEQ multiplex PCR assay. This immuneACCESS table, as held by TCRdb, lists in-frame sequences with V and J called but not all clones. Of the missing ones, under half trace to an unresolved V gene in checked studies; the others have no known cause. Present in this sample are around 41,000 clones, under 95% of which were seen just once. The ten largest make up 0.3% to 0.45% of the sample. Specimen: CD4+ T cells from peripheral blood mononuclear cells, collected in the third trimester of pregnancy. Every receptor here comes from a female donor in good health, enrolled as a control in a pregnancy study.

The chain recombines TRBV19 with TRBJ2-7; possible D gene TRBD1, 6 bases. V shed 6 bases and J shed 4 bases, with 13 bases lying between them. CDR1 is LNHDA and CDR2 is SQIVND in the germline V gene (reference sequence). The CDR3 length is 13 residues. CDR3 sequence: CASSRQVPYEQYF. Written as DNA, the CDR3 is TGTGCCAGTAGCAGACAGGTGCCATACGAGCAGTACTTC.

This clone was observed a single time. The chain carries TRBV18 and TRBJ1-1; D is unresolved. The CDR3 totals 15 residues. Trimming pared 6 bases from V and 1 base from J, leaving 15 bases between. Germline CDR1 reads KGHSH; CDR2 reads LQKENI. CDR3 loop: CASSYSITGNTEAFF. The CDR3 DNA reads TGTGCCAGCTCCTATTCGATCACGGGGAACACTGAAGCTTTCTTT.

This clone was counted a single time. The J gene is TRBJ2-5, the V gene TRBV4-1, with TRBD1 identical over 9 bases. The trim removed 5 bases at V and 4 bases at J, leaving 8 bases unmatched. The germline CDR1 and CDR2 sequences are MGHRA and YSYEKL. The CDR3 is made up of 15 amino acids. CDR3 in amino acids: CASSFQDRGGETQYF. The CDR3 coding sequence is TGCGCCAGCAGCTTCCAGGACAGGGGCGGAGAGACCCAGTACTTC.

This chain connects TRBV19 to TRBJ1-5; 8 bases map to TRBD1. Trimming removed 6 bases from V and 6 bases from J; junction bases left unmatched: 13. CDR1 LNHDA and CDR2 SQIVND come from the germline V gene (reference sequence). CDR3 size: 16 residues. The CDR3 loop reads CASRTSQGALSQPQHF. As DNA, the CDR3 is TGTGCCAGTAGAACCTCCCAGGGGGCGCTTTCTCAGCCCCAGCATTTT.

The chain links TRBV4-1 to TRBJ2-6; weak D call: TRBD1 (5 bases). The V end was cut by 4 bases, the J end by 0 bases, with 22 bases between. The germline CDR1 and CDR2 sequences are MGHRA and YSYEKL. This CDR3 has 20 amino acids. The DNA for the CDR3 is TGCGCCAGCAGCCCCGTTGCACCGGGCAGGGCACACTCTGGGGCCAACGTCCTGACTTTC. Translating gives CASSPVAPGRAHSGANVLTF.

The CDR3 DNA is TGTGCCAGCTCACCGACCTCGGGAGGGACCACCGGGGAGCTGTTTTTT. Residues: CASSPTSGGTTGELFF. The chain uses TRBV18 and TRBJ2-2, with 8 nucleotides matching TRBD2. Per germline, CDR1 KGHSH and CDR2 LQKENI. Trimming removed 3 bases from V and 4 bases from J; junction bases left unmatched: 7. The CDR3 contains 16 residues.

The gene calls are TRBV27 and TRBJ2-7; D remains unclear. The CDR3 sequence is 14 residues long. V lost 2 bases and J 2 bases, leaving 10 bases between the germline ends. Per germline, CDR1 MNHEY and CDR2 SMNVEV (reference sequence). The CDR3 reads CASSLRASTYEQYF. Written as DNA, the CDR3 is TGTGCCAGCAGTTTACGTGCCAGTACCTACGAGCAGTACTTC.

V is TRBV2 and J is TRBJ2-1; possible D gene TRBD2, 6 bases. Germline loops: CDR1 SNHLY, CDR2 FYNNEI. Trimming took off 5 bases at V and 1 base at J, with 15 bases between the two ends. The CDR3 runs 16 residues. The CDR3: CASSMTRDFSYNEQFF. The CDR3 DNA reads as TGTGCCAGCAGTATGACCCGGGACTTTTCCTACAATGAGCAGTTCTTC. The full variable domain, in which reference TRBV2 and TRBJ2-1 provide the parts outside the CDR3, is EPEVTQTPSHQVTQMGQEVILRCVPISNHLYFYWYRQILGQKVEFLVSFYNNEISEKSEIFDDQFSVERPDGSNFTLKIRSTKLEDSAMYFCASSMTRDFSYNEQFFGPGTRLTVL.

This chain connects TRBV2 to TRBJ2-5; a possible D gene is TRBD1 (5 bases). Germline loops: CDR1 SNHLY, CDR2 FYNNEI. Trimming removed 1 base at V and 3 bases at J, with 9 bases between. The CDR3 contains 14 residues. DNA of the CDR3: TGTGCCAGCAGTGAAGTGGCAGGGAAAGAGACCCAGTACTTC. Its protein is CASSEVAGKETQYF.